The 25 T cell receptor beta chains below all came from one sample that was sequenced in a study of neoadjuvant anti-PD-1 for oral cavity cancer. Method: immunoSEQ multiplex PCR; TCRdb's copy keeps in-frame clones and lacks some. The sample contains 11,000 to 15,000 clones, about two thirds of which appear only once. Here the sequenced sample was PBMCs, taken before nivolumab (anti-PD-1) treatment. These TCRs come from a person aged 35-79 years with oral cavity squamous cell carcinoma.

The chain couples TRBV11-2 to TRBJ2-1; 10 bases match TRBD2. The junction had 2 bases not matched to a gene; V was cut back by 6 bases and J by 0 bases. This CDR3 spans 15 amino acids. CDR1 and CDR2 (germline): SGHAT, FQNNGV. In DNA, the CDR3 is TGTGCCAGCAGGCGACTAGCGGGCTCCTACAATGAGCAGTTCTTC. Protein sequence: CASRRLAGSYNEQFF.

The V and J genes are TRBV9 and TRBJ1-2; 8 nucleotides line up with TRBD1. The CDR3 has 16 residues. CDR1 and CDR2 (germline): SGDLS, YYNGEE. The V gene end was trimmed by 0 bases and the J gene end by 2 bases; junction bases not matched to a gene: 6. The DNA for the CDR3 is TGTGCCAGCAGCGTAGATCTTGCAGGGGGCAACTATGGCTACACCTTC. Protein product: CASSVDLAGGNYGYTF.

This clone was seen a handful of times. The chain combines TRBV28 with TRBJ1-5; TRBD1 matches 7 bases. Germline V gene lookup returns CDR1 MDHEN and CDR2 SYDVKM. Trimming cost V 7 bases and J 1 base; bases outside gene matches: 4. The CDR3 is 14 amino acids. CDR3 DNA sequence: TGTGCCAGCAACAGGGGTAGGAGCAATCAGCCCCAGCATTTT. Protein sequence: CASNRGRSNQPQHF.

This chain joins TRBV5-1 and TRBJ1-4; no reliable D call. The germline V gene has CDR1 SGHRS and CDR2 YFSETQ. The CDR3 totals 12 residues. Trimming took 5 bases from V and 12 from J, leaving 14 bases between them. CDR3 amino acids: CASSSNAGELFF. The DNA of the CDR3 is TGCGCCAGCAGTTCCAACGCGGGAGAACTGTTTTTT.

The chain couples TRBV6-5 to TRBJ2-7, with TRBD2 as a possible D gene (6 bases). Germline V gives CDR1 MNHEY, CDR2 SVGAGI. Trimming cost V 5 bases and J 2 bases, with 16 bases left between them. This CDR3 is built from 15 residues. Here the CDR3 reads CASSKQAGTPYEQYF. In DNA form, the CDR3 reads TGTGCCAGCAGTAAGCAAGCGGGTACTCCCTACGAGCAGTACTTC.

The genes are TRBV19 and TRBJ1-1; D not resolved. CDR1 LNHDA and CDR2 SQIVND come from the germline V gene (reference sequence). This CDR3 is 11 amino acids long. Deletions cut 5 bases from V and 5 bases from J, with 6 bases between. The CDR3 is CASSLRTEAFF. The CDR3 bases are TGTGCCAGTAGTTTGAGAACTGAAGCTTTCTTT.

This clone was seen a handful of times. The rearrangement joins TRBV7-9 to TRBJ2-5; possible D gene TRBD2, 6 bases. Germline V lookup: CDR1 SEHNR, CDR2 FQNEAQ (reference sequence). This CDR3 is 14 amino acids long. The V and J ends lost 3 bases and 3 bases respectively, with 11 bases between them. CDR3 coding DNA: TGTGCCAGCAGCTTCCGGACGGGGGAAGAGACCCAGTACTTC. This gives the protein CASSFRTGEETQYF.

The chain carries TRBV7-6 and TRBJ2-2, with TRBD1 identical over 7 bases. This CDR3 is 16 amino acids long. Per the germline V gene, CDR1 is SGHVS and CDR2 is FNYEAQ. The V and J ends lost 4 bases and 4 bases, in that order; junction bases with no gene match: 9. CDR3 coding DNA: TGTGCCAGCAGCTCCCTGACAGGGTTTTTCACCGGGGAGCTGTTTTTT. It specifies CASSSLTGFFTGELFF.

The rearrangement uses TRBV27 and TRBJ2-1; D may be TRBD1 (5 bases). The CDR3 is made up of 12 amino acids. V shed 4 bases and J shed 6 bases, with 7 bases lying between them. The germline CDR1 and CDR2 sequences are MNHEY and SMNVEV (reference sequence). The CDR3 loop reads CASSSTVNEQFF. The CDR3 nucleotides read TGTGCCAGCAGTTCGACAGTCAATGAGCAGTTCTTC.

The rearrangement links TRBV6-1 to TRBJ2-7; D uncertain. The germline V gene has CDR1 MNHNS and CDR2 SASEGT. The CDR3 extends over 12 amino acids. Trimming stripped 3 bases from V and 3 bases from J, with 6 bases between. The CDR3 sequence: CASSDINYEQYF. CDR3 nucleotides: TGTGCCAGCAGTGACATTAACTACGAGCAGTACTTC.

The chain is built from TRBV6-5 and TRBJ1-1; 8 bases fit TRBD1. Germline values: CDR1 MNHEY, CDR2 SVGAGI. The CDR3 length is 16 residues. V shed 3 bases, J shed 3 bases, and the junction held 9 bases outside the gene matches. As DNA, the CDR3 is TGTGCCAGCAGTTATAACAGGGGGGTCCTATACACTGAAGCTTTCTTT. The encoded protein is CASSYNRGVLYTEAFF.

The chain employs TRBV19 and TRBJ2-3, with D perhaps TRBD2 (6 bases). V lost 4 bases and J 1 base, leaving 9 bases between the germline ends. CDR3 length: 14 amino acids. From germline, CDR1 is LNHDA and CDR2 SQIVND (reference sequence). The DNA for the CDR3 is TGTGCCAGTAGTACCCCGGGGGGCACAGATACGCAGTATTTT. Translated, it gives CASSTPGGTDTQYF.

The chain links TRBV28 to TRBJ1-2, with 10 bases fitting TRBD1. With V trimmed by 5 bases and J by 6 bases, 9 bases remained unmatched. Germline V gene data show CDR1 as MDHEN and CDR2 as SYDVKM. CDR3 length equals 15 residues. CDR3 sequence reads: CASSVLQGTGDGYTF. CDR3 coding DNA: TGTGCCAGCAGTGTTCTCCAAGGGACAGGGGATGGCTACACCTTC.

The chain recombines TRBV10-3 with TRBJ2-1, with D possibly matching TRBD2 (6 bases). Germline V lookup: CDR1 ENHRY, CDR2 SYGVKD. There are 12 residues in the CDR3. Trimming stripped 5 bases from V and 7 bases from J, with 9 bases between. The CDR3 DNA sequence: TGTGCCATCAGTTGGAGCGGGAATGAGCAGTTCTTC. It codes for CAISWSGNEQFF.

V usage is TRBV2 and J usage is TRBJ1-2; D is possibly TRBD1 (5 bases). V gave up 8 bases and J gave up 4 bases, with 20 bases separating them. CDR3 length equals 15 residues. Germline V gives CDR1 SNHLY, CDR2 FYNNEI. CDR3 DNA sequence: TGTGCCAGCCCCGGGGGGAGGGCCTCGGGCTATGGCTACACCTTC. This codes for CASPGGRASGYGYTF.

A single count supports this clone. The V and J genes are TRBV5-4 and TRBJ2-5; 10 positions agree with TRBD2. Germline lookup yields CDR1 SGHNT and CDR2 YYREEE (reference sequence). This CDR3 is built from 15 residues. V trimming: 1 base; J trimming: 2 bases; junction bases outside the gene matches: 2. The CDR3 coding sequence is TGTGCCAGCAGCTTGAGACTAGCGGGTCAAGAGACCCAGTACTTC. Protein product: CASSLRLAGQETQYF.

The V call is TRBV5-1, the J call TRBJ2-7, with TRBD1 matching over 8 bases. The germline gives CDR1 SGHRS, CDR2 YFSETQ. V lost 6 bases, J lost 3 bases, and 11 bases stayed unmatched. This CDR3 region has 15 residues. This CDR3 is CASNRGASRDYEQYF. For the CDR3, the DNA is TGCGCCAGCAACAGGGGGGCCTCACGAGACTACGAGCAGTACTTC.

The rearrangement joins TRBV5-1 to TRBJ2-5; D not certain. The CDR3 contains 13 residues. The germline gives CDR1 SGHRS, CDR2 YFSETQ. The germline V and J ends were trimmed by 1 base and 5 bases, with 9 bases remaining between them. For the CDR3, the DNA is TGCGCCAGCAGCTTGCCCAATGAGGAGACCCAGTACTTC. It specifies CASSLPNEETQYF.

The chain has TRBV7-3 and TRBJ2-1, with D uncertain. The V gene lost 4 bases and the J gene lost 2 bases, with 9 bases spanning the gap. This CDR3 spans 14 amino acids. Germline CDR1 is SGHTA and CDR2 is FQGTGA. Written as DNA, the CDR3 is TGTGCCAGCAGCTCGGGTGGTACCTACAATGAGCAGTTCTTC. It encodes CASSSGGTYNEQFF.

The chain recombines TRBV11-3 with TRBJ2-1, with 9 bases lining up with TRBD2. Trimming removed 0 bases from V and 6 bases from J; junction bases left unmatched: 12. Germline values: CDR1 SGHNT, CDR2 YENEEA. CDR3 size: 18 residues. CDR3 sequence reads: CASSLDHGGTSIFNEQFF. Here the CDR3 DNA reads TGTGCCAGCAGCTTAGATCATGGCGGGACTAGCATTTTCAATGAGCAGTTCTTC.

This clone turned up a few times. This rearrangement joins TRBV10-1 to TRBJ1-4, with 11 bases that match TRBD1. V lost 4 bases to trimming and J lost 7 bases; unmatched junction nucleotides: 2. Germline CDR1 WNHNN, CDR2 SYGVQD (reference sequence). CDR3 size: 14 residues. CDR3 coding DNA: TGCGCCAGCAGTGCGGGGACAGGGGGTGAAAAACTGTTTTTT. It codes for CASSAGTGGEKLFF.

The J gene is TRBJ1-2, the V gene TRBV5-4; a possible D gene is TRBD1 (5 bases). This CDR3 has 11 residues. Germline loops: CDR1 SGHNT, CDR2 YYREEE (reference sequence). Trimming stripped 3 bases from V and 12 bases from J, with 12 bases between. CDR3 loop: CASSSEGSNTF. The DNA of the CDR3 is TGTGCCAGCAGCTCGGAGGGGAGTAACACCTTC.

The sample holds one count of this clone. The chain couples TRBV6-5 to TRBJ1-4, with a possible D match to TRBD1 (5 bases). CDR1 and CDR2 (germline): MNHEY, SVGAGI. This CDR3 comprises 15 residues. The ends were cut back, 5 bases at V and 5 bases at J, with 15 bases in the middle. The CDR3 DNA is TGTGCCAGCAGTCCCACAGGAAGTACAAATGAAAAACTGTTTTTT. Translated: CASSPTGSTNEKLFF.

This chain connects TRBV6-5 to TRBJ2-2; a weak D match, TRBD2 (6 bases). Per the germline V gene, CDR1 is MNHEY and CDR2 is SVGAGI. V lost 0 bases to trimming and J lost 6 bases, with 14 bases between them. The CDR3 extends over 16 amino acids. CDR3 sequence reads: CASSYSSGRDSGELFF. CDR3 nucleotide sequence: TGTGCCAGCAGTTACTCCTCGGGGCGGGATTCCGGGGAGCTGTTTTTT.

The rearrangement joins TRBV10-1 to TRBJ1-2; D uncertain. This CDR3 is 13 amino acids long. V lost 0 bases, J lost 7 bases, and 9 bases lay in between. In germline, CDR1 is WNHNN, CDR2 SYGVQD (reference sequence). The CDR3 sequence: CASSESGQRGYTF. DNA of the CDR3: TGCGCCAGCAGTGAGTCGGGCCAGCGTGGCTACACCTTC.